Shown below are 31 T cell receptor beta chains from a single sample sequenced in a study of monozygotic twins with inflammatory bowel disease. Following a re-call of the 5' RACE reads, TCRdb has one entry per CDR3 protein and lacks DNA. The listing contains more than 350,000 distinct CDR3 sequences. Sequenced sample: blood. The receptors derive from a human donor with ulcerative colitis or Crohn's disease, or a healthy co-twin of an affected twin (not recorded which).

V is TRBV7-9 and J is TRBJ1-1; absent DNA, TCRdb's TRBD1 call cannot be checked. From germline, CDR1 is SEHNR and CDR2 FQNEAQ (reference sequence). The CDR3 is 15 amino acids. The CDR3 region is CASSLAGTVGTEAFF. Drawing the rest from reference TRBV7-9 and TRBJ1-1, the complete variable domain is DTGVSQNPRHKITKRGQNVTFRCDPISEHNRLYWYRQTLGQGPEFLTYFQNEAQLEKSRLLSDRFSAERPKGSFSTLEIQRTEQGDSAMYLCASSLAGTVGTEAFFGQGTRLTVV.

The chain employs TRBV6-5 and TRBJ2-7; no DNA is available, so the TRBD2 call from TCRdb remains unchecked. The CDR3 is 15 amino acids. The germline CDR1 and CDR2 sequences are MNHEY and SVGAGI. The CDR3 here is CASTLLAGGLHEQYF.

The V and J genes are TRBV18 and TRBJ2-7; with no DNA, the TCRdb D assignment of TRBD2 cannot be verified. CDR1 KGHSH and CDR2 LQKENI come from the germline V gene. This CDR3 is built from 15 residues. The CDR3 loop reads CASSQGGSRSYEQYF. The whole variable domain, remainder taken from reference TRBV18 and TRBJ2-7, is NAGVMQNPRHLVRRRGQEARLRCSPMKGHSHVYWYRQLPEEGLKFMVYLQKENIIDESGMPKERFSAEFPKEGPSILRIQQVVRGDSAAYFCASSQGGSRSYEQYFGPGTRLTVT.

The V call is TRBV5-6, the J call TRBJ2-7; TCRdb selects TRBD2, and the lack of DNA leaves this call unchecked. Per the germline V gene, CDR1 is SGHDT and CDR2 is YYEEEE. The CDR3 loop spans 14 amino acids. The CDR3 region is CASSRAGGHYEQYF. Based on the CDR3 plus reference TRBV5-6 and TRBJ2-7, the full variable domain is DAGVTQSPTHLIKTRGQQVTLRCSPKSGHDTVSWYQQALGQGPQFIFQYYEEEERQRGNFPDRFSGHQFPNYSSELNVNALLLGDSALYLCASSRAGGHYEQYFGPGTRLTVT.

This chain links TRBV4-2 with TRBJ2-2; TCRdb reports TRBD1, a call that lacks DNA to check it against. The CDR3 loop spans 15 amino acids. Per germline, CDR1 LGHNA and CDR2 YNFKEQ. This CDR3 reads CASSRPTEHTGELFF.

The chain combines TRBV6-5 with TRBJ2-1; TCRdb outputs TRBD1, but without DNA this stays unchecked. The CDR3 runs 17 residues. Germline V gene data show CDR1 as MNHEY and CDR2 as SVGAGI. CDR3 sequence reads: CASSYPKGGQGIGEQFF.

This chain links TRBV10-3 with TRBJ1-2; TCRdb's D call of TRBD1 is untestable without DNA. CDR1 ENHRY and CDR2 SYGVKD come from the germline V gene. The CDR3 spans 13 residues. The CDR3 here is CAIREMTGNGYTF.

This chain links TRBV4-3 with TRBJ2-1. Germline V gives CDR1 LGHNA, CDR2 YSLEER. The CDR3 is 16 amino acids. Here the CDR3 reads CASSQDQTGSYNEQFF.

V usage is TRBV18 and J usage is TRBJ1-1. The germline V gene encodes CDR1 KGHSH and CDR2 LQKENI. CDR3 length equals 13 residues. The CDR3 is CASSPQGRSEAFF.

The chain combines TRBV6-6 with TRBJ2-1; TCRdb's D call, TRBD1, is unchecked because there is no DNA. Germline V gene sequence: CDR1 MNHNY, CDR2 SVGAGI (reference sequence). This CDR3 contains 13 residues. CDR3: CASSRTGYNEQFF.

CDR3 residues: CASSPASAKQFF. This chain connects TRBV12-3 or TRBV12-4 to TRBJ2-1; TCRdb reports TRBD1, a call that lacks DNA to check it against. The CDR3 sequence is 12 residues long.

This chain links TRBV24-1 with TRBJ2-2; absent DNA, TCRdb's TRBD2 call cannot be checked. The CDR3 contains 17 residues. Germline V gene sequence: CDR1 KGHDR, CDR2 SFDVKD. CDR3 loop: CATSDPSGRTSTGELFF.

The CDR3 is CAGRTGGSYEQYF. The V call is TRBV30, the J call TRBJ2-7; the TRBD1 assignment by TCRdb is unverifiable without DNA. The CDR3 loop spans 13 amino acids. CDR1 and CDR2 (germline): GTSNPN, SVGIG (reference sequence).

The chain carries TRBV7-2 and TRBJ2-3; TCRdb selects TRBD2, and the lack of DNA leaves this call unchecked. CDR3 length equals 16 residues. Germline lookup yields CDR1 SGHTA and CDR2 FQGNSA. CDR3 amino acids: CASSFRRGLAGDTQYF.

V gene TRBV7-3 combines with J gene TRBJ2-4; TCRdb selects TRBD2, and the lack of DNA leaves this call unchecked. The CDR3 is 19 residues long. Germline V gene lookup returns CDR1 SGHTA and CDR2 FQGTGA. The CDR3 region is CASSPRRAGGDLAKNIQYF.

The rearrangement links TRBV6-6 to TRBJ2-7. CDR1 and CDR2 (germline): MNHNY, SVGAGI (reference sequence). CDR3 length: 13 residues. CDR3 in amino acids: CASTSDRSYEQYF.

The V gene is TRBV27, the J gene TRBJ1-1; no DNA is available, so the TRBD1 call from TCRdb remains unchecked. The CDR3 runs 15 residues. Germline V gives CDR1 MNHEY, CDR2 SMNVEV (reference sequence). The CDR3 loop is CASSAIDRAETEAFF.

The chain has TRBV5-1 and TRBJ2-5; TCRdb selects TRBD2, and the lack of DNA leaves this call unchecked. The CDR3 sequence is 14 residues long. From germline, CDR1 is SGHRS and CDR2 YFSETQ. This chain's CDR3 is CASSMRLAGEQKYF.

The genes are TRBV20-1 and TRBJ2-7; TCRdb lists TRBD2, though no DNA is available to test this call. The CDR3 is made up of 13 amino acids. Germline CDR1 and CDR2: DFQATT and SNEGSKA (reference sequence). CDR3 in amino acids: CSAFGTAMYEQYF.

The gene calls are TRBV30 and TRBJ1-2. Germline V lookup: CDR1 GTSNPN, CDR2 SVGIG (reference sequence). This CDR3 has 14 amino acids. The CDR3 sequence is CACSRDPGPSGYTF.

V and J are TRBV11-2 and TRBJ2-1; the TRBD1 assignment by TCRdb is unverifiable without DNA. The CDR3 is 15 residues long. The germline CDR1 and CDR2 sequences are SGHAT and FQNNGV. CDR3 sequence reads: CASSPDRASYNEQFF.

The V call is TRBV5-1, the J call TRBJ1-2; TCRdb gives TRBD1 as the D gene, but with no DNA this cannot be confirmed. CDR3 length: 17 residues. Per the germline V gene, CDR1 is SGHRS and CDR2 is YFSETQ. The CDR3 region is CASSLVPSQGLPYGYTF. The full variable domain, completed using reference TRBV5-1 and TRBJ1-2, is KAGVTQTPRYLIKTRGQQVTLSCSPISGHRSVSWYQQTPGQGLQFLFEYFSETQRNKGNFPGRFSGRQFSNSRSEMNVSTLELGDSALYLCASSLVPSQGLPYGYTFGSGTRLTVV.

The chain employs TRBV19 and TRBJ2-7; absent DNA, TCRdb's TRBD2 call cannot be checked. CDR1 is LNHDA, CDR2 SQIVND, per germline (reference sequence). This CDR3 has 15 amino acids. CDR3 in amino acids: CASSIDGGVGYEQYF.

The rearrangement joins TRBV6-2 or TRBV6-3 to TRBJ2-1; TCRdb proposes TRBD1, but this gene call is untestable without DNA. This CDR3 is 16 amino acids long. Germline values: CDR1 MNHEY, CDR2 SVGEGT. The CDR3 protein is CASSPQTGKSYNEQFF.

The chain employs TRBV5-6 and TRBJ1-5; TCRdb returns TRBD1, unconfirmable since there is no DNA. Germline V gives CDR1 SGHDT, CDR2 YYEEEE. This CDR3 is 16 amino acids long. The CDR3 sequence is CASSLNGDGDGQPQHF.

The rearrangement links TRBV18 to TRBJ2-3; as DNA is missing, the TRBD1 call by TCRdb cannot be tested. CDR1 KGHSH and CDR2 LQKENI come from the germline V gene. There are 12 residues in the CDR3. CDR3 loop: CASSPGRDTQYF.

This chain links TRBV19 with TRBJ2-1; TCRdb indicates TRBD2, and absent DNA this call remains unverified. The germline V gene encodes CDR1 LNHDA and CDR2 SQIVND (reference sequence). There are 15 residues in the CDR3. The CDR3: CASSQTSGSYNEQFF.

V usage is TRBV11-2 and J usage is TRBJ2-3; the TRBD1 assignment by TCRdb is unverifiable without DNA. Per germline, CDR1 SGHAT and CDR2 FQNNGV. The CDR3 is 17 residues long. CDR3 sequence: CASSSPLDGTVSDTQYF.

V gene TRBV20-1 combines with J gene TRBJ1-2; TCRdb's D call, TRBD1, is unchecked because there is no DNA. Germline V gene sequence: CDR1 DFQATT, CDR2 SNEGSKA (reference sequence). The CDR3 spans 15 residues. CDR3 protein: CSASPGHRLNYGYTF.

The chain carries TRBV7-3 and TRBJ2-3; TCRdb selects TRBD2, and the lack of DNA leaves this call unchecked. The CDR3 spans 17 residues. CDR1 is SGHTA, CDR2 FQGTGA, per germline. CDR3 sequence: CASSPHGAGGITDTQYF.

The V and J genes are TRBV7-2 and TRBJ1-3. CDR1 and CDR2 (germline): SGHTA, FQGNSA. The CDR3 length is 15 residues. The CDR3 loop is CASSLVAGTGNTIYF.